This T cell receptor beta chain was captured by sequencing in a study of cytomegalovirus exposure and HLA in healthy donors. V was clipped by 7 bases and J by 0 bases, with 10 bases between them. This CDR3 has 14 residues. CDR1 is MNHNY, CDR2 SVGAGI, per germline (reference sequence). Whole-study findings and limits: In most subjects, TCR beta sequences reportedly gave accurate predictions of HLA-A and HLA-B alleles.

Researchers ran the PCR with 60 Vbeta and 13 Jbeta primers. Produced via immunoSEQ multiplex PCR; TCRdb's table is partial and in-frame only. The data contain 190,000 or so clones, 75% to 85% of them singletons. As to this clone: Its antigen is not known.

Healthy bone marrow donors made up the donor group. This receptor was taken from a boy between 10 and 17 years old in good health and CMV-seronegative. Sample: PBMCs. V is TRBV6-6 and J is TRBJ2-1; a possible D gene is TRBD1 (5 bases). The CDR3 bases are TGTGCCAGCAATCAGGGTTTCTCCTACAATGAGCAGTTCTTC. It codes for CASNQGFSYNEQFF.